This entry is about one T cell receptor (beta chain). The sample is drawn from a study of cytomegalovirus exposure and HLA in healthy donors. Germline V gene lookup returns CDR1 SGDLS and CDR2 YYNGEE. This CDR3 is 15 amino acids long. With 6 bases removed from V and 1 base from J, the gap between germline ends came to 16 bases. Primers: 60 Vbeta forward and 13 Jbeta reverse. Repertoires were generated with immunoSEQ multiplex PCR, while TCRdb's copy carries only in-frame clones and drops some. The sample lists more than 150,000 clones, about 80% seen once, with under 0.85% in the top ten. This sequence originates from a boy between 10 and 17 years old in good health and CMV-seronegative. This chain joins TRBV9 and TRBJ2-5; maybe TRBD2 (7 bases). Sequenced input: PBMCs. This CDR3 is CASTRGGGLQETQYF. CDR3 DNA: TGTGCCAGCACCCGAGGGGGGGGGCTCCAAGAGACCCAGTACTTC. The full variable domain, its missing parts supplied by reference TRBV9 and TRBJ2-5, is DSGVTQTPKHLITATGQRVTLRCSPRSGDLSVYWYQQSLDQGLQFLIQYYNGEERAKGNILERFSAQQFPDLHSELNLSSLELGDSALYFCASTRGGGLQETQYFGPGTRLLVL.